Sequencing of this T cell receptor (beta chain) was carried out in a study of T cell responses to AZD1222 COVID-19 vaccine. The V gene end was trimmed by 3 bases and the J gene end by 4 bases; junction bases not matched to a gene: 5. Germline assignment: CDR1 LGHNA and CDR2 YNFKEQ. This CDR3 is 15 amino acids long. A note on this clone: Its antigen is unknown.

The assay was immunoSEQ multiplex PCR, and TCRdb's table has in-frame clones only and misses some. The profile shows about 120,000 clones, about nine tenths of them singletons. Study-level points and caveats: Females outnumbered males among donors, who were mostly white British; clonal diversity was possibly underestimated. Among spike-specific TCRs, nearly half reportedly target unmutated variant regions.

The sequences come from peripheral blood, collected 28 days after the second AZD1222 dose. This clonotype was sampled from an adult who received the AZD1222 COVID-19 vaccine. The chain recombines TRBV4-2 with TRBJ2-7, with 11 bases lining up with TRBD1. CDR3 nucleotide sequence: TGTGCCAGCAGCCAGGACAGGGGGCTGCCATACGAGCAGTACTTC. Protein sequence: CASSQDRGLPYEQYF.